The 26 T cell receptor beta chains given below trace back to one sample, sequenced in a study of cytomegalovirus exposure and HLA in healthy donors. PCR was performed using 60 Vbeta and 13 Jbeta primers. Measured with immunoSEQ multiplex PCR; TCRdb has only the in-frame clones, and not every one. This table holds roughly 110,000 clones, more than 70% found once. The sequenced sample consisted of PBMCs. Receptors were obtained from a man between 40 and 49 years old in good health and CMV-seronegative.

The chain combines TRBV9 with TRBJ1-2; TRBD1 aligns across 8 bases. CDR1 and CDR2 from the germline V gene are SGDLS and YYNGEE. The CDR3 is made up of 13 amino acids. After removal of 1 base from V and 7 bases from J, the junction contained 3 bases not matched to a gene. CDR3 protein: CASSVSGGAGYTF. Written as DNA, the CDR3 is TGTGCCAGCAGCGTATCAGGGGGCGCTGGCTACACCTTC.

This clone has a handful of counts. Written as DNA, the CDR3 is TGTGCCAGCAGTTGGGACAGGGGAAAGACTGAAGCTTTCTTT. It translates to CASSWDRGKTEAFF. V gene TRBV6-1 combines with J gene TRBJ1-1; 10 nucleotides line up with TRBD1. CDR1 MNHNS and CDR2 SASEGT come from the germline V gene. The CDR3 sequence is 14 residues long. V lost 5 bases and J lost 5; bases outside the gene matches: 5.

This chain connects TRBV19 to TRBJ1-1, with a tentative D call TRBD1 (5 bases). CDR3 length equals 15 residues. The germline V and J ends were trimmed by 6 bases and 3 bases, with 17 bases remaining between them. Germline CDR1 reads LNHDA; CDR2 reads SQIVND (reference sequence). CDR3 sequence reads: CASRGSVRVDTEAFF. CDR3 in DNA: TGTGCCAGTAGGGGCAGTGTCAGGGTTGACACTGAAGCTTTCTTT. The full variable domain, completed using reference TRBV19 and TRBJ1-1, is DGGITQSPKYLFRKEGQNVTLSCEQNLNHDAMYWYRQDPGQGLRLIYYSQIVNDFQKGDIAEGYSVSREKKESFPLTVTSAQKNPTAFYLCASRGSVRVDTEAFFGQGTRLTVV.

The table lists this clone with a count of one. V usage is TRBV29-1 and J usage is TRBJ2-7, with D perhaps TRBD2 (6 bases). The V end was cut by 7 bases, the J end by 0 bases, with 13 bases between. The CDR3 covers 13 residues. Germline lookup yields CDR1 SQVTM and CDR2 ANQGSEA. The CDR3: CSGGGSSSYEQYF. In nucleotides, the CDR3 is TGCAGCGGTGGGGGGTCAAGCTCCTACGAGCAGTACTTC.

V and J are TRBV7-8 and TRBJ2-1; tentatively, D is TRBD2 (5 bases). Trimming shortened V by 1 base and J by 8 bases, and 21 bases separated the two germline ends. The CDR3 runs to 17 residues. Germline V CDR1 and CDR2: SGHVS, FQNEAQ. CDR3 region: CASSLGGGTRRRYEQFF. The CDR3 DNA follows: TGTGCCAGCAGCTTAGGAGGCGGTACTAGACGCCGGTATGAGCAGTTCTTC.

The chain links TRBV5-8 to TRBJ1-1, with a possible D match to TRBD1 (6 bases). Germline values: CDR1 SGHTS, CDR2 YDEGEE. The ends were cut back, 1 base at V and 10 bases at J, with 14 bases in the middle. The CDR3 consists of 13 residues. CDR3 in amino acids: CASSLNVRGPAFF. The CDR3 nucleotides are TGTGCCAGCAGCTTGAATGTCAGGGGCCCAGCTTTCTTT. Using reference TRBV5-8 and TRBJ1-1 for the parts outside the CDR3, the full variable domain is EAGVTQSPTHLIKTRGQQATLRCSPISGHTSVYWYQQALGLGLQFLLWYDEGEERNRGNFPPRFSGRQFPNYSSELNVNALELEDSALYLCASSLNVRGPAFFGQGTRLTVV.

The chain joins TRBV29-1 to TRBJ1-2; a possible D gene is TRBD1 (6 bases). The CDR3 loop spans 10 amino acids. The germline V and J ends were trimmed by 6 bases and 6 bases, with 8 bases remaining between them. Looked up from germline, CDR1 is SQVTM and CDR2 is ANQGSEA. The CDR3 loop is CSVQGNGYTF. CDR3 in DNA: TGCAGCGTACAGGGTAATGGCTACACCTTC.

With respect to this clone: Other DNA sequences in this specimen translate into the identical CDR3. The chain employs TRBV2 and TRBJ1-2; tentatively, D is TRBD1 (6 bases). The germline V gene has CDR1 SNHLY and CDR2 FYNNEI. V lost 8 bases, J lost 0 bases, and 10 bases lay in between. The length of the CDR3 is 13 residues. Here the CDR3 reads CASGQSPNYGYTF. Here the CDR3 DNA reads TGTGCCAGCGGACAGAGTCCTAACTATGGCTACACCTTC.

The chain employs TRBV11-1 and TRBJ1-1; D remains unclear. The CDR3 length is 13 residues. V gave up 3 bases and J gave up 0 bases, with 5 bases separating them. CDR1 is SGHAT and CDR2 is FQDESV in the germline V gene (reference sequence). The CDR3 loop reads CASSLLMNTEAFF. CDR3 DNA: TGTGCCAGCAGCTTGTTAATGAACACTGAAGCTTTCTTT.

V and J are TRBV29-1 and TRBJ1-2; D not certain. V dropped 4 bases and J dropped 0 bases, with 12 bases sitting between them. The CDR3 runs 14 residues. CDR1 is SQVTM and CDR2 is ANQGSEA in the germline V gene. The CDR3 sequence is CSVAASKANYGYTF. CDR3 nucleotide sequence: TGCAGCGTTGCAGCGTCGAAAGCTAACTATGGCTACACCTTC.

The gene calls are TRBV7-6 and TRBJ1-1, with D possibly being TRBD1 (5 bases). The CDR3 sequence is 17 residues long. The V and J ends lost 3 bases and 4 bases respectively, with 21 bases between them. The germline gives CDR1 SGHVS, CDR2 FNYEAQ. The CDR3 coding sequence is TGTGCCAGCAGCTTTTGGGGGGGTGGGGTTGGGGCCACTGAAGCTTTCTTT. Translated: CASSFWGGGVGATEAFF.

The J gene is TRBJ2-3, the V gene TRBV19; 8 nucleotides align to TRBD2. The germline CDR1 and CDR2 sequences are LNHDA and SQIVND (reference sequence). This CDR3 is built from 16 residues. V dropped 7 bases and J dropped 4; count of bases not matched to a gene: 13. CDR3 coding DNA: TGTGCCAGTACCTTGGGTCCGGCTAGCGGGCCAGATACGCAGTATTTT. Its protein is CASTLGPASGPDTQYF.

The chain is built from TRBV7-2 and TRBJ2-2, with 11 bases that match TRBD2. From germline, CDR1 is SGHTA and CDR2 FQGNSA. This CDR3 has 15 amino acids. With 2 bases clipped from V and 8 bases from J, the junction kept 4 bases outside the gene matches. In DNA, the CDR3 is TGTGCCAGCAGCTTACTTACTAGCGGGGGTGGGGAGCTGTTTTTT. This codes for CASSLLTSGGGELFF.

Only one count was recorded for this clone. The rearrangement joins TRBV5-1 to TRBJ2-7; 8 bases align to TRBD2. Looked up from germline, CDR1 is SGHRS and CDR2 is YFSETQ. This CDR3 has 15 residues. J gave up 7 bases and V 1 base, and 10 bases lay outside the gene matches. As DNA, the CDR3 is TGCGCCAGCAGCTTGTACGCGGGGGGTTCGGGGGAGCAGTACTTC. This sequence encodes CASSLYAGGSGEQYF. Filled out from reference TRBV5-1 and TRBJ2-7, the complete variable domain reads KAGVTQTPRYLIKTRGQQVTLSCSPISGHRSVSWYQQTPGQGLQFLFEYFSETQRNKGNFPGRFSGRQFSNSRSEMNVSTLELGDSALYLCASSLYAGGSGEQYFGPGTRLTVT.

The rearrangement joins TRBV7-9 to TRBJ1-2; D call uncertain. Germline CDR1 reads SEHNR; CDR2 reads FQNEAQ (reference sequence). CDR3 length equals 14 residues. Trimming left V 6 bases short and J 4 bases short, with 15 bases between. Written as DNA, the CDR3 is TGTGCCAGCAGTCGGCAGGATAATCGCTATGGCTACACCTTC. As protein: CASSRQDNRYGYTF.

V and J are TRBV5-5 and TRBJ2-3, with a possible D match to TRBD1 (6 bases). Germline V gives CDR1 SGHKS, CDR2 YYEKEE (reference sequence). V was cut by 4 bases and J by 2 bases, with 14 bases left in between. The CDR3 extends over 15 amino acids. DNA of the CDR3: TGTGCCAGCAGCACAAATGGACAGTACACAGATACGCAGTATTTT. This sequence encodes CASSTNGQYTDTQYF.

The CDR3 sequence is CASSVLAGTTNTGELFF. As DNA, the CDR3 is TGTGCCAGCAGCGTCCTAGCGGGGACAACGAACACCGGGGAGCTGTTTTTT. The chain has TRBV9 and TRBJ2-2; 9 nucleotides match TRBD2. Unmatched junction bases numbered 5, after V lost 2 bases and J lost 0 bases. The CDR3 totals 17 residues. The germline CDR1 and CDR2 sequences are SGDLS and YYNGEE.

CDR3: CATSGTRQMNTEAFF. The CDR3 DNA reads TGTGCCACCAGCGGGACAAGGCAAATGAACACTGAAGCTTTCTTT. The chain recombines TRBV15 with TRBJ1-1; perhaps TRBD1 as D (6 bases). V lost 5 bases and J lost 0, with 13 bases in between. CDR1 LNHNV and CDR2 YYDKDF come from the germline V gene (reference sequence). The CDR3 loop spans 15 amino acids.

The chain joins TRBV19 to TRBJ2-1, with 7 nucleotides matching TRBD1. The germline V gene encodes CDR1 LNHDA and CDR2 SQIVND (reference sequence). V was pared by 4 bases and J by 7 bases, with 7 bases of the junction left unmatched. This CDR3 has 14 residues. CDR3 residues: CASSSPGQTNEQFF. Here the CDR3 DNA reads TGTGCCAGTAGTAGCCCGGGACAGACGAATGAGCAGTTCTTC. The variable domain in full, completed from reference TRBV19 and TRBJ2-1, reads DGGITQSPKYLFRKEGQNVTLSCEQNLNHDAMYWYRQDPGQGLRLIYYSQIVNDFQKGDIAEGYSVSREKKESFPLTVTSAQKNPTAFYLCASSSPGQTNEQFFGPGTRLTVL.

The V and J genes are TRBV11-2 and TRBJ1-4; 7 bases agree with TRBD1. Germline-derived CDR1 and CDR2 are SGHAT and FQNNGV. This CDR3 spans 14 amino acids. V was clipped by 5 bases and J by 6 bases; unmatched bases: 6. CDR3 DNA sequence: TGTGCCAGCAGCCGACAGGGTGACTATGAAAAACTGTTTTTT. Its protein product is CASSRQGDYEKLFF.

This clone was observed a few times. The chain links TRBV7-2 to TRBJ2-5; the D gene is possibly TRBD1 (5 bases). The CDR3 spans 13 residues. Trimming left V 2 bases short and J 2 bases short, with 6 bases between. Germline CDR1 SGHTA, CDR2 FQGNSA. CDR3 protein: CASSLHRQETQYF. The CDR3 coding sequence is TGTGCCAGCAGCTTACACAGGCAAGAGACCCAGTACTTC. The whole variable domain, remainder taken from reference TRBV7-2 and TRBJ2-5, is GAGVSQSPSNKVTEKGKDVELRCDPISGHTALYWYRQSLGQGLEFLIYFQGNSAPDKSGLPSDRFSAERTGGSVSTLTIQRTQQEDSAVYLCASSLHRQETQYFGPGTRLLVL.

This clone showed up just once. The V gene is TRBV27, the J gene TRBJ2-7; TRBD1 agrees at 8 bases. Germline lookup yields CDR1 MNHEY and CDR2 SMNVEV (reference sequence). CDR3 length: 18 amino acids. With 5 bases clipped from V and 2 bases from J, the junction kept 17 bases outside the gene matches. The CDR3 region has the DNA TGTGCCAGCAGTCCTCGTATCGTCTCGACAGGGGCCGCCTACGAGCAGTACTTC. Translated: CASSPRIVSTGAAYEQYF.

This clone was observed once. The chain is built from TRBV25-1 and TRBJ1-3; no clear D. CDR1 is MGHDK and CDR2 is SYGVNS in the germline V gene. There are 14 residues in the CDR3. V lost 2 bases and J 0 bases, leaving 5 bases between the germline ends. This CDR3 is CASSEAGSGNTIYF. CDR3 sequence (DNA): TGTGCCAGCAGTGAAGCAGGCTCTGGAAACACCATATATTTT.

The chain uses TRBV27 and TRBJ2-1; 7 bases fit TRBD2. The CDR3 runs 15 residues. V lost 5 bases and J lost 5; bases outside the gene matches: 9. Germline V lookup: CDR1 MNHEY, CDR2 SMNVEV (reference sequence). The DNA of the CDR3 is TGTGCCAGCAGTCCCTGGGGAGGGAGCCACAATGAGCAGTTCTTC. This gives the protein CASSPWGGSHNEQFF.

This CDR3 reads CASSLALQGVESPLHF. DNA of the CDR3: TGTGCCAGCAGCTTAGCGCTACAGGGAGTAGAATCACCCCTCCACTTT. The chain employs TRBV7-8 and TRBJ1-6, with D possibly matching TRBD1 (6 bases). Trimming removed 0 bases at V and 10 bases at J, with 16 bases between. Germline loops: CDR1 SGHVS, CDR2 FQNEAQ. The CDR3 has 16 amino acids. Variable domain in full (rest from reference TRBV7-8 and TRBJ1-6): GAGVSQSPRYKVAKRGQDVALRCDPISGHVSLFWYQQALGQGPEFLTYFQNEAQLDKSGLPSDRFFAERPEGSVSTLKIQRTQQEDSAVYLCASSLALQGVESPLHFGNGTRLTVT.

This clone was recorded only once. The CDR3 DNA reads TGCGCCAGCAGCTTGGGGACTAGCGGAACCTACGAGCAGTACTTC. Translated: CASSLGTSGTYEQYF. This chain joins TRBV5-1 and TRBJ2-7, with 10 nucleotides matching TRBD2. The trim removed 0 bases at V and 2 bases at J, leaving 2 bases unmatched. Germline V gives CDR1 SGHRS, CDR2 YFSETQ. The CDR3 is 15 residues long.